This TCR beta chain was sequenced during a study of radiation and T cells in renal cell carcinoma. General observations from the study: In blood, top tumor clones expanded by 2 weeks, shrinking by 4. Pretreatment tumor biopsies were lacking, so baseline clonotypes are unknown.

The length of the CDR3 is 14 residues. Germline V lookup: CDR1 SGHVS, CDR2 FQNEAQ. Trimming pared 1 base from V and 10 bases from J, leaving 13 bases between. Documented time point: blood 4 weeks post-SBRT, at nephrectomy. The treatment is: 15 Gy SBRT to primary tumor, nephrectomy 4 weeks later. As for this clone: Its antigen is unknown.

The data were produced by immunoSEQ multiplex PCR, yet TCRdb's version contains in-frame clones alone and is incomplete. The table records approximately 150,000 clones, about 88% of them present only once. This TCR was recovered from a woman aged 45-65 years with renal cell carcinoma. The sequencing used blood, collected from a patient whose treatment included radiotherapy and nephrectomy. The V gene is TRBV7-8, the J gene TRBJ1-4; no definite D call. The CDR3 bases are TGTGCCAGCAGCTTAGAAGTTAGTGTCGGAAAACTGTTTTTT. Encoded protein: CASSLEVSVGKLFF. The full variable domain, completed using reference TRBV7-8 and TRBJ1-4, is GAGVSQSPRYKVAKRGQDVALRCDPISGHVSLFWYQQALGQGPEFLTYFQNEAQLDKSGLPSDRFFAERPEGSVSTLKIQRTQQEDSAVYLCASSLEVSVGKLFFGSGTQLSVL.